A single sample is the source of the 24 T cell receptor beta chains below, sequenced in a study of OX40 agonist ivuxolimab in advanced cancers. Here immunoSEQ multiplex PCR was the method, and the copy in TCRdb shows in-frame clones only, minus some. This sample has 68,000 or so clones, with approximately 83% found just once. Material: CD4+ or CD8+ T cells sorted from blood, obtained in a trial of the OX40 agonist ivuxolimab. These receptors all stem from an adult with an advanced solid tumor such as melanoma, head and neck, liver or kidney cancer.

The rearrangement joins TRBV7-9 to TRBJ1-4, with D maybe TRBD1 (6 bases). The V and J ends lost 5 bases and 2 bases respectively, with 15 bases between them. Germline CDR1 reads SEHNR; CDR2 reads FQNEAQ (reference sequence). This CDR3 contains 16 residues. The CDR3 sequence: CASSLGQGGTNEKLFF. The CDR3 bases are TGTGCCAGCAGCCTGGGACAAGGGGGTACTAATGAAAAACTGTTTTTT.

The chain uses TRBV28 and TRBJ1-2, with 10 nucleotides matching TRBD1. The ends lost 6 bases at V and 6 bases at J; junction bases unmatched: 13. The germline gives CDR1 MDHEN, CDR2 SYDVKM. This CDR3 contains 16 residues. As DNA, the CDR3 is TGTGCCAGCAGGATACAACTTGGGACAGGGGTTGATGGCTACACCTTC. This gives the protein CASRIQLGTGVDGYTF.

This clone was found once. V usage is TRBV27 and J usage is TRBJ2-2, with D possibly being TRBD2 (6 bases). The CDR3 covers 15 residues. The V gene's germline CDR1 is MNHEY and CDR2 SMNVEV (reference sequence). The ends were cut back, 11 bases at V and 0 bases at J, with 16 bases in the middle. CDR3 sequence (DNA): TGTGCCCGGGCTGCGGGGCACCCGAACACCGGGGAGCTGTTTTTT. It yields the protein CARAAGHPNTGELFF.

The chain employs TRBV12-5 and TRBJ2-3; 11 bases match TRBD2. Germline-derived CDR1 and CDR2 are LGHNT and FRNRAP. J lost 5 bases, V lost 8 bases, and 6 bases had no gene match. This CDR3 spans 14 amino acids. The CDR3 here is CASTNSGGGDTQYF. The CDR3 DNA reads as TGTGCTAGTACCAATAGCGGGGGGGGAGATACGCAGTATTTT.

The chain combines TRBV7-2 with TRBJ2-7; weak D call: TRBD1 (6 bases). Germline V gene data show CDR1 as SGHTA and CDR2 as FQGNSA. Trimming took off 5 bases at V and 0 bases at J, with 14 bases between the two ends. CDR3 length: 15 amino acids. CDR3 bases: TGTGCCAGCAGCCCCAGGACAGCCGCCTCCTACGAGCAGTACTTC. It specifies CASSPRTAASYEQYF.

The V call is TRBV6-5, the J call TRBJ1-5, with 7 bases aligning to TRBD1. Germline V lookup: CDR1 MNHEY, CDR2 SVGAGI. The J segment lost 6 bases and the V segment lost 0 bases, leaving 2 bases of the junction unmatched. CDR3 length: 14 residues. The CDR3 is CASSYSGGVQPQHF. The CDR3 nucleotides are TGTGCCAGCAGTTACTCAGGGGGCGTTCAGCCCCAGCATTTT.

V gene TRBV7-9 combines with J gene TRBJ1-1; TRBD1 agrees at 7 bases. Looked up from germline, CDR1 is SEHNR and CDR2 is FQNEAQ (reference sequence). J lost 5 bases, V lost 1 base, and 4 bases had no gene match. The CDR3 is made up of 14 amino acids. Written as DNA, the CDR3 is TGTGCCAGCAGCTTAGGAGGGGGCGGTACTGAAGCTTTCTTT. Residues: CASSLGGGGTEAFF.

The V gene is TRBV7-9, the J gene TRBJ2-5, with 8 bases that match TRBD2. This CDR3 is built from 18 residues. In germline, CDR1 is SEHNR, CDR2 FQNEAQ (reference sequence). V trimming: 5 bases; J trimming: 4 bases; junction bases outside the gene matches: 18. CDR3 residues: CASSQALGVAGRPETQYF. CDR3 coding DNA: TGTGCCAGCAGCCAGGCCTTAGGGGTAGCGGGGCGACCAGAGACCCAGTACTTC.

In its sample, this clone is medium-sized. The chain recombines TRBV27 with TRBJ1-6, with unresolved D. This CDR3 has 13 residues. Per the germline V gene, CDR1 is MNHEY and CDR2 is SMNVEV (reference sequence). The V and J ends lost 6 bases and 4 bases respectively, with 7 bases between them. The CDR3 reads CASSREYNSPLHF. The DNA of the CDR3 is TGTGCCAGCAGCCGGGAATATAATTCACCCCTCCACTTT.

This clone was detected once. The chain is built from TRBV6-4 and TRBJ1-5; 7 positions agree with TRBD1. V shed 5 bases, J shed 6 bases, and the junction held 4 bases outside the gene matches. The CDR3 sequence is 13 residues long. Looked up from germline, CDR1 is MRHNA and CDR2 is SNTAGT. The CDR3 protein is CASSWTGGQPQHF. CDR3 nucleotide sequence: TGTGCCAGCAGTTGGACAGGAGGTCAGCCCCAGCATTTT.

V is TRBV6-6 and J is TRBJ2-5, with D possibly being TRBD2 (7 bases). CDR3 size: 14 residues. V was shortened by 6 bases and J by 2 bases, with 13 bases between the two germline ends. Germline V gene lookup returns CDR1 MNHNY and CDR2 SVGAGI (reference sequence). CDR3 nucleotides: TGTGCCAGCAGCCGCGGGGGCCCACAAGAGACCCAGTACTTC. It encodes CASSRGGPQETQYF.

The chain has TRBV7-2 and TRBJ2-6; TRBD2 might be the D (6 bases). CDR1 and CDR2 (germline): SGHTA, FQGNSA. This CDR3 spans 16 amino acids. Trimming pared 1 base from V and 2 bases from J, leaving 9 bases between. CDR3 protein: CASSLGGVAGANVLTF. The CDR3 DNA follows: TGTGCCAGCAGCTTAGGGGGGGTAGCTGGGGCCAACGTCCTGACTTTC.

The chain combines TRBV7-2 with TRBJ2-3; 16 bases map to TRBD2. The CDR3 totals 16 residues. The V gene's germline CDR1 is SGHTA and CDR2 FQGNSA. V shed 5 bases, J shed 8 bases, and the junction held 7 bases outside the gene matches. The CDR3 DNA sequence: TGTGCCAGCAGCACGGGACTAGCGGGGGGGCGTCGTACGCAGTATTTT. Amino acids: CASSTGLAGGRRTQYF.

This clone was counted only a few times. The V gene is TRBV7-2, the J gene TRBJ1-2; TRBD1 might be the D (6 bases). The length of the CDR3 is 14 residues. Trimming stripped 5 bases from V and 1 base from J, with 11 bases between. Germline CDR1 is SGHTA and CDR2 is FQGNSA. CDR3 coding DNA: TGTGCCAGCAGCGGACAGTTAGTTAACTATGGCTACACCTTC. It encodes CASSGQLVNYGYTF.

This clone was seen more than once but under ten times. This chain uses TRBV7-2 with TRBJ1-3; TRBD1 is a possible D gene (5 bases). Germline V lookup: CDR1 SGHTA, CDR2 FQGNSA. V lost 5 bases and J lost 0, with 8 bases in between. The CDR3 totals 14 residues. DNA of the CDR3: TGTGCCAGCAGCCGGACAAGCTCTGGAAACACCATATATTTT. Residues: CASSRTSSGNTIYF.

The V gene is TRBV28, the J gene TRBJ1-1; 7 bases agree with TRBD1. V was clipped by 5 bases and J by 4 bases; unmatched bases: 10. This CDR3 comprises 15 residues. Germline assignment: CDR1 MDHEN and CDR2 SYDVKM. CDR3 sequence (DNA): TGTGCCAGCAGTCCAAATACAGGGGTAGGCACTGAAGCTTTCTTT. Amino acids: CASSPNTGVGTEAFF.

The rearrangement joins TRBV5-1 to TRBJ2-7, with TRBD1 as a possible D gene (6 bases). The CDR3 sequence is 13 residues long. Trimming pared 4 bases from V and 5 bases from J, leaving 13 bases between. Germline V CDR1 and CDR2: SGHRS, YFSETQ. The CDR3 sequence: CASSGTGLHEQYF. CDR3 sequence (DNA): TGCGCCAGCAGCGGAACAGGGTTACACGAGCAGTACTTC.

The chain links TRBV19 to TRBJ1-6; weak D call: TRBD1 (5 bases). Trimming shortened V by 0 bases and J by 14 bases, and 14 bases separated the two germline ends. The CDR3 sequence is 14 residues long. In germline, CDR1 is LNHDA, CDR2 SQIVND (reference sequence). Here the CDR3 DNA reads TGTGCCAGTAGTATAGAAAAGAGGACACTTACCCTCCACTTT. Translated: CASSIEKRTLTLHF. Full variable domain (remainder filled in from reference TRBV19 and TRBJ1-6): DGGITQSPKYLFRKEGQNVTLSCEQNLNHDAMYWYRQDPGQGLRLIYYSQIVNDFQKGDIAEGYSVSREKKESFPLTVTSAQKNPTAFYLCASSIEKRTLTLHFGNGTRLTVT.

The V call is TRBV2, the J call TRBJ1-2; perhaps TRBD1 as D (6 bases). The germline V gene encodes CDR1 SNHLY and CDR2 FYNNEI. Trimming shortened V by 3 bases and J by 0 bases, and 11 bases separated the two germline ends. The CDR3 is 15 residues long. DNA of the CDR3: TGTGCCAGCAGTGACAGGGGCAGGGCTAACTATGGCTACACCTTC. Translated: CASSDRGRANYGYTF.

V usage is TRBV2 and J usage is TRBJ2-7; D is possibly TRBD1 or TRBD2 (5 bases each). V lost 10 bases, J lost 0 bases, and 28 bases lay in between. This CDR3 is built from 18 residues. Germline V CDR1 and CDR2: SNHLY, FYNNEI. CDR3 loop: CAIPGDGGSPVNSYEQYF. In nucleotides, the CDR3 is TGTGCCATTCCCGGGGATGGGGGATCTCCTGTGAACTCCTACGAGCAGTACTTC.

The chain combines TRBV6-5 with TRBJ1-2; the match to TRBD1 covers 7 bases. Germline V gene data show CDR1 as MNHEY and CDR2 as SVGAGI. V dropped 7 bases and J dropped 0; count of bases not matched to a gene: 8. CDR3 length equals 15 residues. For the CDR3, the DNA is TGTGCCAGCAAAAACAGGGGCGCCGCTAACTATGGCTACACCTTC. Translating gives CASKNRGAANYGYTF.

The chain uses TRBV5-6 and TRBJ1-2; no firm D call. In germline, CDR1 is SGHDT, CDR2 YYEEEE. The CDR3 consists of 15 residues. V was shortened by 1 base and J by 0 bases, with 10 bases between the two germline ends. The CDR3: CASSLTADPNYGYTF. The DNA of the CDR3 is TGTGCCAGCAGCTTGACTGCAGACCCTAACTATGGCTACACCTTC.

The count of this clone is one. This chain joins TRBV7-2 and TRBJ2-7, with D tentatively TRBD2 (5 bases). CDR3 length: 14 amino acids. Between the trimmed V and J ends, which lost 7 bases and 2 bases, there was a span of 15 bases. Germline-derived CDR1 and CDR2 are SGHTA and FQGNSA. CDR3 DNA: TGTGCCAGCACCTTTAGGAGGACTCCCTACGAGCAGTACTTC. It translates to CASTFRRTPYEQYF.

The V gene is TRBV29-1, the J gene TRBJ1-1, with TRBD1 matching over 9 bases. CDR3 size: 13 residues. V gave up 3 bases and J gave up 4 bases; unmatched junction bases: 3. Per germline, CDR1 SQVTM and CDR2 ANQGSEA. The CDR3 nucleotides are TGCAGCGTTGATCTGGGACAGGGCACTGAAGCTTTCTTT. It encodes CSVDLGQGTEAFF.